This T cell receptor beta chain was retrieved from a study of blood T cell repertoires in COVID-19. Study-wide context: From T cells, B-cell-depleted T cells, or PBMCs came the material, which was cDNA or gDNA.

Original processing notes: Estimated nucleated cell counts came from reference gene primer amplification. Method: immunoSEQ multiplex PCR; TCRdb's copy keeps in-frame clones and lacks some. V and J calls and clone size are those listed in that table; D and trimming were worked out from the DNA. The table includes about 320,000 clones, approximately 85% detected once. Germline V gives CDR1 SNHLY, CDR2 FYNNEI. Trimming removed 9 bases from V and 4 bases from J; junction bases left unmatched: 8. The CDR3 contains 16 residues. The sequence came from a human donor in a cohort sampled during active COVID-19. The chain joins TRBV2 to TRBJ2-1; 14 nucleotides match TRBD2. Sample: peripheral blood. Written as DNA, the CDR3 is TGTGCCAGGACTAGCGGGGGGGAAATACTTTACAATGAGCAGTTCTTC. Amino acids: CARTSGGEILYNEQFF.